This T cell receptor beta chain was observed in a study of Graves' ophthalmopathy and Graves' hyperthyroidism. Amplified TCR beta CDR3 regions were obtained using RNA transcripts as template. Amplification began with first-round RT-PCR using HTBI primers, then second-round multiplex PCR was performed. Each CDR3 protein is one row after TCRdb ran MiXCR on the multiplex PCR reads. The sample has hundreds of thousands of distinct CDR3 sequences; 22% are singletons. This CDR3 has 13 residues. V lost 0 bases to trimming and J lost 5 bases, with 10 bases between them. Germline assignment: CDR1 GTSNPN and CDR2 SVGIG (reference sequence). This clonotype has ten or more counts. Isolation of PBMCs was performed using about 9 ml of fresh peripheral blood.

This clonotype was sampled from a woman under 30 with stable Graves' hyperthyroidism. Some clones in this sample may be carry-over from other donors' samples. The sample consisted of peripheral blood. V and J are TRBV30 and TRBJ2-5; D could derive from TRBD1 or TRBD2 (6 bases each). DNA for the CDR3: TGTGCCTGGAGTGTAGGGGGGCGGGAGACCCAGTACTTC. Its translation: CAWSVGGRETQYF.